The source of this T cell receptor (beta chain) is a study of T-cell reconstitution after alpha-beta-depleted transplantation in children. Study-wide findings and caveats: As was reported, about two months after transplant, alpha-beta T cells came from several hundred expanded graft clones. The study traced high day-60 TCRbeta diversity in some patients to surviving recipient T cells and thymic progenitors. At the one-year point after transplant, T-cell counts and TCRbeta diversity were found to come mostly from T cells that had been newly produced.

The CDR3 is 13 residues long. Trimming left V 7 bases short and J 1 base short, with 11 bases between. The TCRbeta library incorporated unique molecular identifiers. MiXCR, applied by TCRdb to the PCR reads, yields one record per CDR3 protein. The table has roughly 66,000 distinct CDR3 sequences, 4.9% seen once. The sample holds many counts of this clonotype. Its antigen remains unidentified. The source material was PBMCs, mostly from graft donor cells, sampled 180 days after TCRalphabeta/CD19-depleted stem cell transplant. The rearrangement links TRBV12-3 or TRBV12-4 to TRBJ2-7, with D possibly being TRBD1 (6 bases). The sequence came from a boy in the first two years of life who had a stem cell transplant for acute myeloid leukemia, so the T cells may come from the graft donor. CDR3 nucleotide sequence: TGTGCCAGCACCGCCGGACAGTCCTACGAGCAGTACTTC. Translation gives CASTAGQSYEQYF.